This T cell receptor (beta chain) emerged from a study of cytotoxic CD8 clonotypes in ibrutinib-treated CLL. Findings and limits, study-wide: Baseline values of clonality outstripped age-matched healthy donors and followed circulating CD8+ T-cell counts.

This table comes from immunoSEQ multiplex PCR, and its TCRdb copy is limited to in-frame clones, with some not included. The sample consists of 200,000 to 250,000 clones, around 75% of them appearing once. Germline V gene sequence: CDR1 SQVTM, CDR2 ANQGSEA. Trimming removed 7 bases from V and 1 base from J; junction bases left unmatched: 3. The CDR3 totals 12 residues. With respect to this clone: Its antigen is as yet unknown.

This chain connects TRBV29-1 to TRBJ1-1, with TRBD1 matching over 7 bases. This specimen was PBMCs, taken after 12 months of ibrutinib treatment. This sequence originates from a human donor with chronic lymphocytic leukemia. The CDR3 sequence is CSARTGNTEAFF. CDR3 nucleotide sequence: TGCAGCGCTAGGACAGGGAACACTGAAGCTTTCTTT.